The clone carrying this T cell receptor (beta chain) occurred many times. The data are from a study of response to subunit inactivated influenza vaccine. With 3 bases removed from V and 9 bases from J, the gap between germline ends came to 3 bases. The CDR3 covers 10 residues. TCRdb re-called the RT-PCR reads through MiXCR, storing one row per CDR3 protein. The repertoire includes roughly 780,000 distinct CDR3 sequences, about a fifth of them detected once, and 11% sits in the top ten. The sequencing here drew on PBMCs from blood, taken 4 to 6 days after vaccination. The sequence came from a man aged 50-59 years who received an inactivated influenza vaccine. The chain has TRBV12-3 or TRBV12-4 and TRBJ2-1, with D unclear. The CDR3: CASSLREQFF. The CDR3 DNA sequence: TGTGCCAGCAGTTTGCGTGAGCAGTTCTTC.